What follows are 10 T cell receptor beta chains derived from one specimen sequenced in a study of T-cell reconstitution after alpha-beta-depleted transplantation in children. TCRbeta library construction was performed incorporating unique molecular identifiers. TCRdb called the PCR reads again in MiXCR, with one record for every CDR3 protein. The sample lists 250,000 to 400,000 distinct CDR3 sequences, 23% occurring once. The sequencing used PBMCs, mostly from graft donor cells, collected 180 days after TCRalphabeta/CD19-depleted stem cell transplant. All receptors come from a male patient younger than 18 who had a stem cell transplant for acute lymphoblastic leukemia, so the T cells may come from the graft donor.

The CDR3 DNA reads as TGCGCCAGCAGCTCCTACCGGACCTTCACCGGGGAGCTGTTTTTT. This gives the protein CASSSYRTFTGELFF. This chain connects TRBV5-1 to TRBJ2-2; D remains ambiguous. This CDR3 region has 15 residues. V dropped 3 bases and J dropped 4 bases, with 13 bases sitting between them. Germline V lookup: CDR1 SGHRS, CDR2 YFSETQ.

In its sample, this clonotype was seen a few times. V usage is TRBV5-1 and J usage is TRBJ2-7; 9 bases fit TRBD2. The germline CDR1 and CDR2 sequences are SGHRS and YFSETQ. The CDR3 runs to 18 residues. Trimming removed 2 bases from V and 0 bases from J; junction bases left unmatched: 12. Here the CDR3 DNA reads TGCGCCAGCAGCTTAAGGCCTAGCGGGGTGGGGCTCTCCTACGAGCAGTACTTC. Protein: CASSLRPSGVGLSYEQYF.

This clonotype was observed a few times. The rearrangement uses TRBV24-1 and TRBJ2-2; no reliable D call. V lost 1 base to trimming and J lost 2 bases, with 10 bases between them. The V gene's germline CDR1 is KGHDR and CDR2 SFDVKD. The CDR3 totals 16 residues. The CDR3 loop reads CATSDLGSLNTGELFF. The CDR3 bases are TGTGCCACCAGTGATTTAGGTAGTCTTAACACCGGGGAGCTGTTTTTT.

The rearrangement joins TRBV20-1 to TRBJ2-4; 13 bases line up with TRBD2. The ends lost 0 bases at V and 2 bases at J; junction bases unmatched: 7. CDR1 DFQATT and CDR2 SNEGSKA come from the germline V gene (reference sequence). CDR3 length: 18 amino acids. The CDR3: CSARELAGGRGTKNIQYF. DNA for the CDR3: TGCAGTGCTAGAGAACTAGCGGGAGGGCGAGGGACCAAAAACATTCAGTACTTC.

This clonotype was seen only a few times. This sequence joins TRBV29-1 and TRBJ2-7, with D unresolved. V was clipped by 4 bases and J by 1 base, with 14 bases between them. The CDR3 extends over 14 amino acids. CDR1 is SQVTM and CDR2 is ANQGSEA in the germline V gene. The CDR3 here is CSVVRAFDSYEQYF. CDR3 sequence (DNA): TGCAGCGTTGTTCGGGCCTTTGATTCCTACGAGCAGTACTTC.

This clonotype was counted only a few times. This chain uses TRBV11-2 with TRBJ1-2; D is uncertain. CDR3 length: 13 amino acids. From germline, CDR1 is SGHAT and CDR2 FQNNGV. The V end lost 0 bases, the J end lost 4 bases, and 6 bases lay between the germline ends. CDR3 in amino acids: CASSLDTGYGYTF. DNA for the CDR3: TGTGCCAGCAGCTTAGATACTGGCTATGGCTACACCTTC.

The chain employs TRBV20-1 and TRBJ2-3, with TRBD2 identical over 9 bases. The germline gives CDR1 DFQATT, CDR2 SNEGSKA (reference sequence). Unmatched junction bases numbered 5, after V lost 1 base and J lost 9 bases. The CDR3 runs to 13 residues. The CDR3 nucleotides read TGCAGTGCTAGAGTATTAGCGGGAGAGACGCAGTATTTT. This sequence encodes CSARVLAGETQYF.

The V call is TRBV19, the J call TRBJ1-5; a weak D match, TRBD1 (6 bases). The CDR3 is 13 amino acids. Trimming removed 5 bases at V and 8 bases at J, with 13 bases between. The germline V gene encodes CDR1 LNHDA and CDR2 SQIVND (reference sequence). CDR3 nucleotides: TGTGCCAGTAGTTCACAGGGAATGGAGCCCCAGCATTTT. It encodes CASSSQGMEPQHF.

This clonotype was seen a handful of times. This chain uses TRBV10-2 with TRBJ1-3; TRBD1 might be the D (6 bases). Germline V lookup: CDR1 WSHSY, CDR2 SAAADI. This CDR3 spans 15 amino acids. Trimming pared 2 bases from V and 3 bases from J, leaving 11 bases between. The CDR3 region is CASSEIQGHGNTIYF. DNA for the CDR3: TGCGCCAGCAGTGAGATACAGGGTCATGGAAACACCATATATTTT.

The V and J genes are TRBV29-1 and TRBJ2-3, with 8 bases that match TRBD1. The CDR3 consists of 14 residues. Unmatched junction bases numbered 12, after V lost 7 bases and J lost 6 bases. In germline, CDR1 is SQVTM, CDR2 ANQGSEA. The CDR3, as DNA: TGCAGCGCCCGGGACAGGCAGGCGATGGATACGCAGTATTTT. Amino acids: CSARDRQAMDTQYF.